A single sample is the source of the 21 T cell receptor beta chains below, sequenced in a study of vaccination and CD4 T cells after COVID-19. Treatment described: approximately 10-day PBMC culture with coronavirus spike peptide pools or control peptides (ViraFEST assay). The unexposed donor's CD4+ T cells were collected before the COVID-19 pandemic (2011-2018). Antigens for these TCRs are unknown. Sequencing of the DNA from cultured CD4+ T cells was carried out with the Oncomine TCR Beta short-read assay. Researchers extracted genomic DNA from CD4+ T cells that had been cultured. Using its own MiXCR run on the PCR reads, TCRdb lists one record per CDR3 protein. Among around 6,400 distinct CDR3 sequences listed, around 30% were seen once. Sequenced sample: CD4+ T cells from blood, cultured in vitro. Source of these receptors: a human donor in good health.

This clonotype was recorded a few times. This chain connects TRBV7-8 to TRBJ2-7; the D gene is possibly TRBD1 (6 bases). From germline, CDR1 is SGHVS and CDR2 FQNEAQ. The CDR3 loop spans 14 amino acids. Trimming shortened V by 5 bases and J by 0 bases, and 11 bases separated the two germline ends. CDR3 nucleotides: TGTGCCAGCAGCCCAGGACAGTACTCCTACGAGCAGTACTTC. Residues: CASSPGQYSYEQYF.

This clonotype occurred a few times. This chain joins TRBV6-1 and TRBJ2-7, with 12 bases aligning to TRBD2. CDR1 and CDR2 from the germline V gene are MNHNS and SASEGT. The CDR3 length is 15 residues. V was pared by 5 bases and J by 5 bases, with 7 bases of the junction left unmatched. In nucleotides, the CDR3 is TGTGCCAGCAGTCTAACTAGCGGGAGGTTCAACGAGCAGTACTTC. Protein sequence: CASSLTSGRFNEQYF.

J is TRBJ2-1 and V is TRBV11-2; 11 nucleotides align to TRBD2. The V gene's germline CDR1 is SGHAT and CDR2 FQNNGV. With 3 bases clipped from V and 6 bases from J, the junction kept 7 bases outside the gene matches. CDR3 length: 16 residues. The CDR3 bases are TGTGCCAGCAGCTTCGCGACTAGCGGGATAAGCAATGAGCAGTTCTTC. Translation gives CASSFATSGISNEQFF.

By sample fraction, this clonotype is large. CDR3 in DNA: TGCAGTGCCCCGGACAGGCTGAACACTGAAGCTTTCTTT. It codes for CSAPDRLNTEAFF. The chain has TRBV20-1 and TRBJ1-1, with 7 bases that match TRBD1. V lost 6 bases, J lost 0 bases, and 4 bases stayed unmatched. CDR1 DFQATT and CDR2 SNEGSKA come from the germline V gene (reference sequence). This CDR3 spans 13 amino acids.

Written as DNA, the CDR3 is TGTGCCAGCAGAACCCGGACAGGGTCGAAAGCCTATAATTCACCCCTCCACTTT. Translation gives CASRTRTGSKAYNSPLHF. The chain recombines TRBV6-1 with TRBJ1-6; 8 nucleotides agree with TRBD1. Germline CDR1 is MNHNS and CDR2 is SASEGT. Trimming took 6 bases from V and 2 from J; bases not matched to a gene: 12. The CDR3 runs to 18 residues.

Only a few counts were recorded for this clonotype. V and J are TRBV27 and TRBJ2-7; 12 bases agree with TRBD2. Germline lookup yields CDR1 MNHEY and CDR2 SMNVEV (reference sequence). V trimming: 6 bases; J trimming: 4 bases; junction bases outside the gene matches: 7. The CDR3 extends over 15 amino acids. CDR3 bases: TGTGCCAGCAGCCCAGGACTAGCGGGGAAGTACGAGCAGTACTTC. This encodes CASSPGLAGKYEQYF.

The chain employs TRBV5-1 and TRBJ1-2; TRBD1 is a possible D gene (6 bases). V lost 0 bases and J lost 8, with 11 bases in between. This CDR3 region has 13 residues. The germline V gene encodes CDR1 SGHRS and CDR2 YFSETQ. This chain's CDR3 is CASSLDGGGGYTF. The CDR3 DNA follows: TGCGCCAGCAGCTTGGATGGGGGCGGGGGCTACACCTTC. Variable domain in full (rest from reference TRBV5-1 and TRBJ1-2): KAGVTQTPRYLIKTRGQQVTLSCSPISGHRSVSWYQQTPGQGLQFLFEYFSETQRNKGNFPGRFSGRQFSNSRSEMNVSTLELGDSALYLCASSLDGGGGYTFGSGTRLTVV.

This clonotype is a singleton in its sample. Mismatch with germline at one junction end may stem from a read error. The chain is built from TRBV6-1 and TRBJ2-7; TRBD2 aligns across 7 bases. The germline CDR1 and CDR2 sequences are MNHNS and SASEGT. This CDR3 region has 13 residues. Here the CDR3 reads CAISEREGFEQYF. CDR3 DNA sequence: TGTGCCATCAGTGAAAGGGAGGGGTTCGAGCAGTACTTC.

This clonotype was counted between two and nine times. The chain recombines TRBV6-2 or TRBV6-3 with TRBJ1-2; tentatively, D is TRBD1 (5 bases). This CDR3 comprises 12 residues. The V gene's germline CDR1 is MNHEY and CDR2 SVGEGT. V lost 6 bases, J lost 3 bases, and 8 bases lay in between. CDR3 residues: CASRQGDYGYTF. CDR3 sequence (DNA): TGTGCCAGCAGGCAGGGCGACTATGGCTACACCTTC.

The V call is TRBV18, the J call TRBJ2-1, with 11 bases lining up with TRBD1. Germline values: CDR1 KGHSH, CDR2 LQKENI. V lost 3 bases to trimming and J lost 7 bases; unmatched junction nucleotides: 5. The CDR3 has 15 residues. The CDR3 here is CASSPRDRGRNEQFF. DNA of the CDR3: TGTGCCAGCTCACCCCGGGACAGGGGGAGGAATGAGCAGTTCTTC. The complete variable domain, with remaining parts taken from reference TRBV18 and TRBJ2-1, reads NAGVMQNPRHLVRRRGQEARLRCSPMKGHSHVYWYRQLPEEGLKFMVYLQKENIIDESGMPKERFSAEFPKEGPSILRIQQVVRGDSAAYFCASSPRDRGRNEQFFGPGTRLTVL.

The chain uses TRBV19 and TRBJ1-5, with D unclear. V lost 1 base, J lost 4 bases, and 11 bases lay in between. Germline V gives CDR1 LNHDA, CDR2 SQIVND (reference sequence). The CDR3 extends over 15 amino acids. CDR3 residues: CASSIVGGGNQPQHF. The CDR3 bases are TGTGCCAGTAGTATAGTTGGCGGTGGAAATCAGCCCCAGCATTTT.

J is TRBJ2-7 and V is TRBV7-2; tentatively, D is TRBD1 (6 bases). The germline V and J ends were trimmed by 4 bases and 8 bases, with 18 bases remaining between them. Germline CDR1 SGHTA, CDR2 FQGNSA. The CDR3 is 14 residues long. CDR3 sequence (DNA): TGTGCCAGCAGCTCAGAAGGGACACGGAAGAAGCAGTACTTC. Protein sequence: CASSSEGTRKKQYF.

This chain uses TRBV28 with TRBJ2-5, with TRBD2 identical over 8 bases. V trimming: 5 bases; J trimming: 5 bases; junction bases outside the gene matches: 16. Germline CDR1 is MDHEN and CDR2 is SYDVKM. The CDR3 contains 17 residues. CDR3 nucleotide sequence: TGTGCCAGCAGTAAGGGGGGGTTGGCGGGAGGCGTCGAGACCCAGTACTTC. This sequence encodes CASSKGGLAGGVETQYF.

The CDR3 loop is CRARGGAGGGELFF. DNA for the CDR3: TGCAGGGCCCGAGGGGGAGCGGGAGGCGGGGAGCTGTTTTTT. V usage is TRBV20-1 and J usage is TRBJ2-2; 9 positions match TRBD2. CDR1 is DFQATT and CDR2 is SNEGSKA in the germline V gene (reference sequence). This CDR3 is 14 amino acids long.

This clonotype was seen only a few times. The gene calls are TRBV6-4 and TRBJ1-2; D remains unclear. CDR3 length: 15 amino acids. Germline V gives CDR1 MRHNA, CDR2 SNTAGT. Trimming stripped 0 bases from V and 8 bases from J, with 16 bases between. CDR3 amino acids: CASSDSQGGSGGYTF. Here the CDR3 DNA reads TGTGCCAGCAGTGACTCCCAAGGAGGTTCGGGGGGCTACACCTTC.

The gene calls are TRBV5-4 and TRBJ2-3; TRBD2 agrees at 8 bases. The V and J ends lost 0 bases and 1 base, in that order; junction bases with no gene match: 4. Germline V gives CDR1 SGHNT, CDR2 YYREEE (reference sequence). The CDR3 length is 16 residues. The CDR3 protein is CASSLELAVRTDTQYF. The CDR3 DNA sequence: TGTGCCAGCAGCTTGGAACTAGCGGTCCGCACAGATACGCAGTATTTT.

The rearrangement uses TRBV5-3 and TRBJ1-5; D possibly corresponds to TRBD1 (6 bases). TRBV5-3 is identified as an open reading frame with a role that is uncertain. CDR3 length: 14 amino acids. V lost 6 bases and J lost 2, with 12 bases in between. In DNA, the CDR3 is TGTGCCAGAAACTCGAGACAGGGCAATCAGCCCCAGCATTTT. Translating it yields CARNSRQGNQPQHF.

A few counts support this clonotype. The chain couples TRBV6-2 or TRBV6-3 to TRBJ1-1; D may be TRBD1 (5 bases). The germline V and J ends were trimmed by 3 bases and 4 bases, with 12 bases remaining between them. Germline CDR1 and CDR2: MNHEY and SVGEGT. This CDR3 is 14 amino acids long. CDR3 in amino acids: CASSYGGGATEAFF. CDR3 DNA: TGTGCCAGCAGTTATGGCGGCGGGGCCACTGAAGCTTTCTTT.

This clonotype was detected a few times. The chain joins TRBV7-3 to TRBJ2-7; 7 bases align to TRBD1. Germline V CDR1 and CDR2: SGHTA, FQGTGA. CDR3 size: 14 residues. Trimming cost V 1 base and J 6 bases; bases outside gene matches: 6. The CDR3 sequence is CASSLRQGYGEQYF. In DNA, the CDR3 is TGTGCCAGCAGCTTAAGACAGGGTTACGGCGAGCAGTACTTC. Looking up the rest from reference TRBV7-3 and TRBJ2-7 gives the full variable domain: GAGVSQTPSNKVTEKGKYVELRCDPISGHTALYWYRQSLGQGPEFLIYFQGTGAADDSGLPNDRFFAVRPEGSVSTLKIQRTERGDSAVYLCASSLRQGYGEQYFGPGTRLTVT.

This sequence joins TRBV7-4 and TRBJ1-4; D is perhaps TRBD1 (6 bases). V was pared by 2 bases and J by 13 bases, with 23 bases between. The germline V gene has CDR1 SGHVT and CDR2 SQSDAQ. The CDR3 sequence is 16 residues long. The CDR3 bases are TGTGCCAGCAGCTTACTTTGCAGGGCAGGGGACGGGGGACTGTTTTTT. Residues: CASSLLCRAGDGGLFF. Full variable domain (outside the CDR3, taken from reference TRBV7-4 and TRBJ1-4): GAGVSQSPRYKVAKRGRDVALRCDSISGHVTLYWYRQTLGQGSEVLTYSQSDAQRDKSGRPSGRFSAERPERSVSTLKIQRTEQGDSAVYLCASSLLCRAGDGGLFFGSGTQLSVL.

Only one count was recorded for this clonotype. This chain joins TRBV6-2 or TRBV6-3 and TRBJ2-6; D is uncertain. In germline, CDR1 is MNHEY, CDR2 SVGEGT. The CDR3 spans 13 residues. Trimming took 6 bases from V and 1 from J, leaving 4 bases between them. CDR3 region: CASRGSGANVLTF. CDR3 in DNA: TGTGCCAGCAGAGGGTCTGGGGCCAACGTCCTGACTTTC.